This T cell receptor (beta chain) was captured by sequencing in a study of lymphopenia after photon versus proton radiotherapy. General study points: Survival link was tested only in deceased patients; proton benefit remains a possibility. Post-nadir diversity loss with photons came from oligoclonal expansion, particularly CD8+ Temra cells. Photon-treated patients lost naive T cells and TCR diversity; proton-treated stayed stable.

With regard to this clone: Its antigen is currently unknown.

Only in-frame clones appear in the TCRdb table, and some are missing; sequencing was by immunoSEQ multiplex PCR. This sample has 15,000 to 20,000 clones, with approximately 80% found just once. Germline V CDR1 and CDR2: MNHNS, SASEGT. Trimming removed 0 bases from V and 8 bases from J; junction bases left unmatched: 6. CDR3 length: 14 amino acids. Specimen: peripheral blood, collected from a patient treated with proton-based radiotherapy. The source of this sequence is a man between 65 and 79 years old with pancreatic cancer. The chain joins TRBV6-1 to TRBJ1-2, with 7 bases aligning to TRBD1. CDR3 sequence (DNA): TGTGCCAGCAGTGAAGCTGTAACAGGGGCCGGCTACACCTTC. Protein sequence: CASSEAVTGAGYTF.